Included here is one TCR beta chain sequence, with context. The authors' processing: Estimation of nucleated cell counts relied on the amplification of reference gene primers. Produced via immunoSEQ multiplex PCR; TCRdb's table is partial and in-frame only. The V and J calls and clone size are taken from that table; D and trimming were inferred from the DNA. The data contain roughly 300,000 clones, approximately 86% of them singletons. Participant age was roughly 18 to 90 years, and participants resided in fewer than 25 US areas. The sample comes from a study of blood T cell repertoires in COVID-19. Study details: There were acute and convalescent COVID-19 samples, and they came from the United States, Italy and Spain. From T cells, B-cell-depleted T cells, or PBMCs came the material, which was cDNA or gDNA.

From germline, CDR1 is WNHNN and CDR2 SYGVQD (reference sequence). CDR3 length: 14 amino acids. After removal of 4 bases from V and 3 bases from J, the junction contained 2 bases not matched to a gene. J is TRBJ2-5 and V is TRBV10-1, with 10 nucleotides matching TRBD1. The sample taken for sequencing was PBMCs or T cells enriched from blood (not recorded which). The sequence was collected from a woman aged 40 to 49 with acute COVID-19. This chain's CDR3 is CASSGGQGEETQYF. The CDR3 DNA follows: TGCGCCAGCAGTGGAGGACAGGGGGAAGAGACCCAGTACTTC.